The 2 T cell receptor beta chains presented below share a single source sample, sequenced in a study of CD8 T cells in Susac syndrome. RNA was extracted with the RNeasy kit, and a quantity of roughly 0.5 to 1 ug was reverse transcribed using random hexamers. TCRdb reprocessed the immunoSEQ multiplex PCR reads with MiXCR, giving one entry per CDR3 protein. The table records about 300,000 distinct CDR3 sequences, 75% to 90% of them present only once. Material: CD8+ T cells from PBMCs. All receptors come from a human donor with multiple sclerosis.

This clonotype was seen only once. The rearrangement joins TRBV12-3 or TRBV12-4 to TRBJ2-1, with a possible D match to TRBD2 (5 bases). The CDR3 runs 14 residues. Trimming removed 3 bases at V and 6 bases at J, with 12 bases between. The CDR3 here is CASSFVGERNEQFF. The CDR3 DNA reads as TGTGCCAGCAGTTTTGTGGGAGAGCGCAATGAGCAGTTCTTC.

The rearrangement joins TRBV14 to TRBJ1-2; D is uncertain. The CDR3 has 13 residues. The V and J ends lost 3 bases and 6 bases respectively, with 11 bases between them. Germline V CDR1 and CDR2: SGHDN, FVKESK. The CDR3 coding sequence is TGTGCCAGCAGCCAGACCGCGGGTCATGGCTACACCTTC. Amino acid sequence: CASSQTAGHGYTF.